This is a list of T cell receptor beta chains from one sample in a study of blood T cell repertoires in COVID-19. Libraries were prepared by immunoSEQ multiplex PCR; TCRdb keeps only in-frame clonotypes and omits some of them. The sample includes approximately 490,000 clones, roughly nine tenths of them seen just once. Sequenced material: PBMCs or T cells enriched from blood (not recorded which). The receptors here all came from an older woman who had recovered from COVID-19. Each CDR3 is given with its conserved first and last residue. A D gene is named only where the DNA matches it firmly. The listing skips clone size in some rows; elsewhere it reads once, few, many or a size class.

NA	TRBV5-4	NA	TRBJ1-6	CASSVDSSPLHF	TGTGCCAGCAGCGTCGACAGTTCACCCCTCCACTTT
TRBD1	TRBV19	NA	TRBJ1-2	CASSLRDSWGYTF	TGTGCCAGTAGTCTCCGGGACAGTTGGGGCTACACCTTC
NA	TRBV18	NA	TRBJ1-2	CASSLSSTPADYGYTF	TGTGCCAGCTCACTTTCTTCAACGCCGGCGGACTATGGCTACACCTTC
NA	TRBV4-1	NA	TRBJ1-5	CASSQDAEAKGNQPQHF	TGCGCCAGCAGCCAAGATGCAGAGGCCAAGGGCAATCAGCCCCAGCATTTT
TRBD1	TRBV9	NA	TRBJ1-6	CASSARQGEPYNSPLHF	TGTGCCAGCAGCGCTCGACAGGGGGAGCCATATAATTCACCCCTCCACTTT
TRBD1	TRBV30	NA	TRBJ2-7	CAWSGDRGFEQYF	TGTGCCTGGAGTGGGGACAGGGGATTCGAGCAGTACTTC
TRBD1	TRBV9	NA	TRBJ1-2	CASSSGQDHGYTF	TGTGCCAGCAGTTCCGGACAGGACCATGGCTACACCTTC
TRBD1	TRBV2	NA	TRBJ1-6	CASGQGVNSPLHF	TGTGCCAGCGGACAGGGGGTGAATTCACCCCTCCACTTT
NA	TRBV6-6	NA	TRBJ2-1	CASTRPAGVYNEQFF	TGTGCCAGCACTCGCCCTGCCGGGGTTTACAATGAGCAGTTCTTC
TRBD1	TRBV19	NA	TRBJ2-5	CASSMRWDSQETQYF	TGTGCCAGTAGTATGAGGTGGGACAGCCAAGAGACCCAGTACTTC
NA	TRBV2	NA	TRBJ1-2	CASSQDSYGYTF	TGTGCCAGCAGTCAGGACAGTTATGGCTACACCTTC
TRBD1	TRBV9	once	TRBJ2-7	CASSVDLGTGTYEQYF	TGTGCCAGCAGCGTAGATCTCGGGACAGGGACCTACGAGCAGTACTTC
TRBD2	TRBV18	NA	TRBJ2-3	CASSPGSGGADTQYF	TGTGCCAGCTCACCAGGTAGCGGGGGTGCAGATACGCAGTATTTT
NA	TRBV5-1	NA	TRBJ1-1	CASSQQDMNTEAFF	TGCGCCAGCAGCCAACAGGACATGAACACTGAAGCTTTCTTT
TRBD1	TRBV7-2	NA	TRBJ1-1	CASSLFGTGSTEAFF	TGTGCCAGCAGCTTATTCGGGACAGGGTCCACTGAAGCTTTCTTT
NA	TRBV19	NA	TRBJ1-2	CASSIAGAYGYTF	TGTGCCAGTAGTATTGCGGGGGCCTATGGCTACACCTTC
TRBD2	TRBV19	NA	TRBJ2-1	CASSKRGLPGDEQFF	TGTGCCAGTAGTAAGCGGGGCCTTCCTGGCGATGAGCAGTTCTTC
NA	TRBV6-4	NA	TRBJ1-2	CASRSQGTGGYTF	TGTGCCAGCAGATCACAGGGTACTGGCGGCTACACCTTC
TRBD1	TRBV5-1	NA	TRBJ1-3	CASSLAGQPGNTIYF	TGCGCCAGCAGCTTGGCGGGACAGCCTGGAAACACCATATATTTT
TRBD1	TRBV11-2	NA	TRBJ1-4	CASSLSGGTTNEKLFF	TGTGCCAGCAGCCTGTCAGGGGGCACAACTAATGAAAAACTGTTTTTT
TRBD2	TRBV2	NA	TRBJ2-7	CASSPGEGFEQYF	TGTGCCAGCAGTCCCGGGGAGGGATTCGAGCAGTACTTC
NA	TRBV19	NA	TRBJ1-1	CASSISGTLMNTEAFF	TGTGCCAGTAGTATCTCTGGGACACTGATGAACACTGAAGCTTTCTTT
NA	TRBV2	NA	TRBJ1-5	CASSERGNNQPQHF	TGTGCCAGCAGTGAAAGGGGGAACAATCAGCCCCAGCATTTT
TRBD1	TRBV2	NA	TRBJ2-5	CASRYRGAAETQYF	TGTGCCAGCAGGTACAGGGGGGCGGCGGAGACCCAGTACTTC
NA	TRBV5-1	NA	TRBJ2-2	CASSLDPKGTGELFF	TGCGCCAGCAGCTTGGACCCGAAGGGGACCGGGGAGCTGTTTTTT
NA	TRBV28	NA	TRBJ2-5	CASSLLLQETQYF	TGTGCCAGCAGTTTATTGCTACAAGAGACCCAGTACTTC
NA	TRBV4-1	NA	TRBJ1-1	CASSRGNTEAFF	TGCGCCAGCAGCCGAGGAAACACTGAAGCTTTCTTT
TRBD1	TRBV24-1	NA	TRBJ2-3	CATSDPRQGRADTQYF	TGTGCCACCAGTGATCCCCGACAGGGAAGGGCAGATACGCAGTATTTT
NA	TRBV3-1/TRBV3-2	NA	TRBJ2-1	CASSRGENEQFF	TGTGCCAGCAGCCGGGGAGAAAATGAGCAGTTCTTC
NA	TRBV4-1	NA	TRBJ1-1	CASSQGAGKNTEAFF	TGCGCCAGCAGCCAAGGGGCAGGGAAGAACACTGAAGCTTTCTTT
NA	TRBV5-1	NA	TRBJ2-2	CASSLLEGNTGELFF	TGCGCCAGCAGCTTGCTCGAGGGGAACACCGGGGAGCTGTTTTTT
TRBD2	TRBV11-2	NA	TRBJ2-2	CAIAGGLTNTGELFF	TGTGCCATAGCGGGGGGGCTCACGAACACCGGGGAGCTGTTTTTT
NA	TRBV5-1	NA	TRBJ2-1	CASSQYQTYNEQFF	TGCGCCAGCAGCCAGTACCAAACCTACAATGAGCAGTTCTTC
TRBD1	TRBV19	NA	TRBJ1-1	CASSTDRANTEAFF	TGTGCCAGTAGTACGGACAGGGCGAACACTGAAGCTTTCTTT
NA	TRBV6-2/TRBV6-3	NA	TRBJ1-5	CASSYSWAGITSNQPQHF	TGTGCCAGCAGTTACTCGTGGGCAGGAATTACGAGCAATCAGCCCCAGCATTTT
TRBD1	TRBV4-1	NA	TRBJ1-4	CASSPTGKIPIGKLFF	TGCGCCAGCAGCCCGACAGGGAAAATCCCAATAGGAAAACTGTTTTTT
NA	TRBV18	NA	TRBJ1-2	CASSPKLGSPNYGYTF	TGTGCCAGCTCACCTAAGTTGGGCTCCCCTAACTATGGCTACACCTTC
TRBD2	TRBV5-4	once	TRBJ2-7	CASSLAGEGSYEQYF	TGTGCCAGCAGCTTGGCCGGGGAGGGATCCTACGAGCAGTACTTC
TRBD1	TRBV6-5	NA	TRBJ2-1	CASSYIGQGMGEQFF	TGTGCCAGCAGTTACATCGGACAGGGTATGGGCGAGCAGTTCTTC
TRBD1	TRBV2	NA	TRBJ2-5	CASSSGQGTFQETQYF	TGTGCCAGCAGTTCAGGACAGGGGACCTTCCAAGAGACCCAGTACTTC
NA	TRBV2	NA	TRBJ1-2	CASTQRQSLYGYTF	TGTGCCAGCACTCAACGACAGAGTCTATATGGCTACACCTTC
TRBD1	TRBV2	NA	TRBJ1-4	CASRTGANEKLFF	TGTGCCAGCAGGACAGGGGCAAATGAAAAACTGTTTTTT
NA	TRBV10-2	NA	TRBJ2-1	CATSAGTPSYNEQFF	TGCGCCACCTCCGCAGGGACTCCTTCCTACAATGAGCAGTTCTTC
TRBD1	TRBV24-1	NA	TRBJ2-1	CATSDLRQGSDEQFF	TGTGCCACCAGTGATTTAAGACAGGGGAGTGATGAGCAGTTCTTC
TRBD1	TRBV18	NA	TRBJ2-5	CASSSSPFRQGQETQYF	TGTGCCAGCTCCAGCTCCCCTTTCCGACAGGGCCAAGAGACCCAGTACTTC